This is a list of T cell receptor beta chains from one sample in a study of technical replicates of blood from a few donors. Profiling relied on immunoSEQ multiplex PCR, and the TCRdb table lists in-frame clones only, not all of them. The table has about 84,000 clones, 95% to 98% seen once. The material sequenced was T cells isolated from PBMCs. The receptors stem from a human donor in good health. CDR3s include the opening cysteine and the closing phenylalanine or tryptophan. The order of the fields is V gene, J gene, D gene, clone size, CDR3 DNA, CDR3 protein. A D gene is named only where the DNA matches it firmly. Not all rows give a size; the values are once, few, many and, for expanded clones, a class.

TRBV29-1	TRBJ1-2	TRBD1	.	TGCAGCGTTGAAGTGGGCAGGGGGTTGGGTGGCTACACCTTC	CSVEVGRGLGGYTF
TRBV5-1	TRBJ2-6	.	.	TGCGCCAGCAGCCGTGAAGCTAGCTCTGGGGCCAACGTCCTGACTTTC	CASSREASSGANVLTF
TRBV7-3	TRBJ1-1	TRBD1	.	TGTGCCAGCAGCCCTCAGGGGGCGGCCACTGAAGCTTTCTTT	CASSPQGAATEAFF
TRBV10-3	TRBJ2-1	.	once	TGTGCCATTGGGAGCTCCTACAATGAGCAGTTCTTC	CAIGSSYNEQFF
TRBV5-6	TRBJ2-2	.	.	TGTGCCAGCAGCTCGGGACTGGCCACCGGGGAGCTGTTTTTT	CASSSGLATGELFF
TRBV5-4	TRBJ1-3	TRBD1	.	TGTGCCAGCAGCCCCGGACAGGGGGTAGGCTCTGGAAACACCATATATTTT	CASSPGQGVGSGNTIYF
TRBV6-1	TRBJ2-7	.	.	TGTGCCAGCAGTGAACAAGGCGACTATAGCTCCTACGAGCAGTACTTC	CASSEQGDYSSYEQYF
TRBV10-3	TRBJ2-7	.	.	TGTGCCACCTCTCTAGGCACAACGCGGGAGCAGTACTTC	CATSLGTTREQYF
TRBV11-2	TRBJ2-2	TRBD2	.	TGTGCCAGCAGCTTAGTTCCGGGGACTAGCTCATCCGACACCGGGGAGCTGTTTTTT	CASSLVPGTSSSDTGELFF
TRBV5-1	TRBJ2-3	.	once	TGCGCCAGCAGCCCGGGTTTGGGCACAGATACGCAGTATTTT	CASSPGLGTDTQYF
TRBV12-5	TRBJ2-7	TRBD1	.	TGTGCTAGTGGTTTGGTACTCGGCGGCAGGGGGCTGGGGTACGAGCAGTACTTC	CASGLVLGGRGLGYEQYF
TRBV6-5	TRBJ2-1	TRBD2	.	TGTGCCAGCAGTTCCACGACTAGCGGCTCCTACAATGAGCAGTTCTTC	CASSSTTSGSYNEQFF
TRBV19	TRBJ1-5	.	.	TGTGCCAGTAGTATATCGGGGGGCAGCCAGCCCCAGCATTTT	CASSISGGSQPQHF
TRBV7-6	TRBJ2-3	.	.	TGTGCCAGCAGCGGACTGAGGGGGGGGAGGGCTGACGTAGATACGCAGTATTTT	CASSGLRGGRADVDTQYF
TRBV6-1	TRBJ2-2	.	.	TGTGCCAGCACTGGTTACATCGTGGCCGGGGAGCTGTTTTTT	CASTGYIVAGELFF
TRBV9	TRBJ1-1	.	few	TGTGCCAGCAGCCCGGCGGATTTCACTACTGAAGCTTTCTTT	CASSPADFTTEAFF
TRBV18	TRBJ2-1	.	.	TGTGCCAGCTCAGAAAGACTAGGAAATGAGCAGTTCTTC	CASSERLGNEQFF
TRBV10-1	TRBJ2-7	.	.	TGCGCCAGCAGCCGCAGTCTGTCGTACGAGCAGTACTTC	CASSRSLSYEQYF
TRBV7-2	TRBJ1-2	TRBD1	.	TGTGCCAGCAGCTTGCCAATGGGACAGTTTAGAGTAGACTATGGCTACACCTTC	CASSLPMGQFRVDYGYTF
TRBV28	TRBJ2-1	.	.	TGTGCCAGCAAGTATCCTAGCCCCTACAATGAGCAGTTCTTC	CASKYPSPYNEQFF
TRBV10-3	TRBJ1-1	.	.	TGTGCCATGCAACCCCGGGAGGGAGCTTTCTTT	CAMQPREGAFF
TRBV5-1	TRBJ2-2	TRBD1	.	TGCGCCAGCAGCACGCAGGGGGTGGACGGGGAGCTGTTTTTT	CASSTQGVDGELFF
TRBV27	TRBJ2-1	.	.	TGTGCCAGCAGCTACTTCTCTCTCCGCGGCGAACTCGGCAATGAGCAGTTCTTC	CASSYFSLRGELGNEQFF
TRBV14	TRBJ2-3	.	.	TGTGCCAGCAGCCAAGATAGGTACACTAGAAGCACAGATACGCAGTATTTT	CASSQDRYTRSTDTQYF
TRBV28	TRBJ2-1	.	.	TGTGCCAGCTCTGAACCTGTTTTTAGGCGGGTGGACAATGAGCAGTTCTTC	CASSEPVFRRVDNEQFF
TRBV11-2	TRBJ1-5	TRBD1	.	TGTGCCAGCAGCCCATCCTCGGACAGGAGGATTCAGCCCCAGCATTTT	CASSPSSDRRIQPQHF
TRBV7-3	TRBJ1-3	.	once	TGTGCCAGCAGCTCTACAGGTTTTGGAAACACCATATATTTT	CASSSTGFGNTIYF
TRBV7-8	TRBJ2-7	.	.	TGTGCCAGCAGCTTTCAGGACTCCTACTCCTACGAGCAGTACTTC	CASSFQDSYSYEQYF
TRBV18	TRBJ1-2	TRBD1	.	TGTGCCAGCTCACGGGCAGGGGGCGCTGAGTTAAACTATGGCTACACCTTC	CASSRAGGAELNYGYTF
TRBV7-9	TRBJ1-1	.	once	TGTGCCAGCAGCTTAGATGGGCACACTGAAGCTTTCTTT	CASSLDGHTEAFF
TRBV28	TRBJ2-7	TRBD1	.	TGTGCCAGCAGTTGGGACAGGGGGTCGCCCTACGAGCAGTACTTC	CASSWDRGSPYEQYF
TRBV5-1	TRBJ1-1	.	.	TGCGCCAGCAGCATAAGCTTGAACACTGAAGCTTTCTTT	CASSISLNTEAFF
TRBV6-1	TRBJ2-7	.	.	TGTGCCAGCAAGGTAGACAGCTCCTACGAGCAGTACTTC	CASKVDSSYEQYF
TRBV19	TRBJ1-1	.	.	TGTGCCAGTAGTATGTTCCTGGACAAGTACACTGAAGCTTTCTTT	CASSMFLDKYTEAFF
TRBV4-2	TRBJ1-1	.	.	TGTGCCAGCAGCCAGAGGGACTATGGGGAGAACACTGAAGCTTTCTTT	CASSQRDYGENTEAFF
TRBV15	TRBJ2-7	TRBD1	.	TGTGCCACCAGCAGAGCGGGACAGGTCTACGAGCAGTACTTC	CATSRAGQVYEQYF
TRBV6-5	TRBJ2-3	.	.	TGTGCCAGCAGTTACCCTGGCAGCACAGATACGCAGTATTTT	CASSYPGSTDTQYF
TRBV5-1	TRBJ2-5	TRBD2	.	TGCGCCAGCAGCCCCCGGGGGGGGAAAGAGACCCAGTACTTC	CASSPRGGKETQYF
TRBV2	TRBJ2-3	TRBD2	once	TGTGCCAGCGGTCAGGGAGGGGATACGCAGTATTTT	CASGQGGDTQYF
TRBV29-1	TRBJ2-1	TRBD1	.	TGCAGCGTTGTACGACAGGGGGCGTTGGATGAGCAGTTCTTC	CSVVRQGALDEQFF
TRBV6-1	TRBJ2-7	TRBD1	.	TGTGCCAGCAGTGTCGAGGGGGCCGGATTTTCCTACGAGCAGTACTTC	CASSVEGAGFSYEQYF
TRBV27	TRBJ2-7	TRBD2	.	TGTGCCAGCCGCGCCGGGACTAGCGGAACCTACGAGCAGTACTTC	CASRAGTSGTYEQYF
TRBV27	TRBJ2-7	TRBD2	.	TGTGCCAGCAGTCGGACTAGTTTTGAGCAGTACTTC	CASSRTSFEQYF
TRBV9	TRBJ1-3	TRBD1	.	TGTGCCAGCAGCTCCAGGACAGGGGAGAACACCATATATTTT	CASSSRTGENTIYF
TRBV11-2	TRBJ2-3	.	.	TGTGCCAGCAGCTTCCGCGAAGACTGGCTGGGAGTGAATTTT	CASSFREDWLGVNF
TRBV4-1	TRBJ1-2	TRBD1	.	TGCGCCAGCAGCCCCGGGACAGGGATACAGGGCACCTTC	CASSPGTGIQGTF
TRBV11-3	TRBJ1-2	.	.	TGTGCCAGCAGCTTAGCTGAGGACTATGGCTACACCTTC	CASSLAEDYGYTF
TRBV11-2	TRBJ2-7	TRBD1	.	TGTGCCAGCAGCGTCCGGGACAGCTACGAGCAGTACTTC	CASSVRDSYEQYF